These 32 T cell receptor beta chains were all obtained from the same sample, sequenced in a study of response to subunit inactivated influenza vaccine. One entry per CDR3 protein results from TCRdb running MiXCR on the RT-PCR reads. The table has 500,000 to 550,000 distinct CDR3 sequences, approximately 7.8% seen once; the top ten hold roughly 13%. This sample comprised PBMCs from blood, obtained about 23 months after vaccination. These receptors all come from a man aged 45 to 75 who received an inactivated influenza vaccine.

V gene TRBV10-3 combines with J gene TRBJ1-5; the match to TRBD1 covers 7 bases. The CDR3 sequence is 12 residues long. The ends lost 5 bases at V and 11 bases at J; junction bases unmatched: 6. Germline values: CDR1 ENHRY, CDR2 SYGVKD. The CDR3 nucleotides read TGTGCCATCAGTCAACAGGGGACGTCCCAGCATTTT. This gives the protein CAISQQGTSQHF.

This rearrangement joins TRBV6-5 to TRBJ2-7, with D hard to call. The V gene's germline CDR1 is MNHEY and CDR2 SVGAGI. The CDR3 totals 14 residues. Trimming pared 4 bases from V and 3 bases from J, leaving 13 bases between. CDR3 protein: CASSFNSGHYEQYF. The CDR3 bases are TGTGCCAGCAGTTTCAACAGTGGCCACTACGAGCAGTACTTC.

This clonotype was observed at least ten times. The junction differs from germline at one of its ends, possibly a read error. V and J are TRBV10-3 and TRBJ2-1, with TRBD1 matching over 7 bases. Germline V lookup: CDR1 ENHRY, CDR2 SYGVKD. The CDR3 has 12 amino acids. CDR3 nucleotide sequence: TGTGCCGCGAGTAGACAGGGCCACTTTCAGATCTTC. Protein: CAASRQGHFQIF.

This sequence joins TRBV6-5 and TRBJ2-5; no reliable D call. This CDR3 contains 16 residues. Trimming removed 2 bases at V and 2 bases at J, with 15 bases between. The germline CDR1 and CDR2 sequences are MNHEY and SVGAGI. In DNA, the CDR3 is TGTGCCAGCAGTTACAGTCAGGACGACAATCAAGAGACCCAGTACTTC. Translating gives CASSYSQDDNQETQYF.

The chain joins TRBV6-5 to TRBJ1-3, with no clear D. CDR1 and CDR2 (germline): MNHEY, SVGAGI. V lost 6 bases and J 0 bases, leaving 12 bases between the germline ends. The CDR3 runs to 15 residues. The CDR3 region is CASRLQQGSGNTIYF. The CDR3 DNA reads TGTGCCAGCAGGTTACAACAAGGCTCTGGAAACACCATATATTTT.

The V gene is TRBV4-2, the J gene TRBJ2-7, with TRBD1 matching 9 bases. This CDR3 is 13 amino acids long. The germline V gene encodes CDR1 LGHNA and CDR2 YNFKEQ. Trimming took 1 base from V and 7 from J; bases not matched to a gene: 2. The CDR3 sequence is CASSQATGGEQYF. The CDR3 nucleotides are TGTGCCAGCAGCCAAGCGACAGGGGGTGAGCAGTACTTC.

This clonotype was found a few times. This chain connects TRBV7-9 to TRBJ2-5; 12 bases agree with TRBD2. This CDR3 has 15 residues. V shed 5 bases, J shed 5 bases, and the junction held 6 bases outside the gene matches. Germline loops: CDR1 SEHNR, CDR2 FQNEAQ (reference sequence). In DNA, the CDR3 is TGTGCCAGCAGCATCCGACTAGCGGGAGTGGAGACCCAGTACTTC. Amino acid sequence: CASSIRLAGVETQYF.

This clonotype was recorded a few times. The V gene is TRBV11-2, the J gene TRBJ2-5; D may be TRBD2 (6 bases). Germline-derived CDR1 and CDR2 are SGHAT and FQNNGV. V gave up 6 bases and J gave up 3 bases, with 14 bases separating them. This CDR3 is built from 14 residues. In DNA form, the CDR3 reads TGTGCCAGCAGTAGAAGACTAGTTGAAGAGACCCAGTACTTC. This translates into CASSRRLVEETQYF. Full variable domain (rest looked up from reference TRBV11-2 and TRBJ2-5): EAGVAQSPRYKIIEKRQSVAFWCNPISGHATLYWYQQILGQGPKLLIQFQNNGVVDDSQLPKDRFSAERLKGVDSTLKIQPAKLEDSAVYLCASSRRLVEETQYFGPGTRLLVL.

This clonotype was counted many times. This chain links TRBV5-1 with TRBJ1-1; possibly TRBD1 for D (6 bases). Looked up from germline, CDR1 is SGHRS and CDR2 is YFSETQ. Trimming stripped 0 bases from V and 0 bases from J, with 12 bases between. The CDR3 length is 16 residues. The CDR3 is CASSLGITGLNTEAFF. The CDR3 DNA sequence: TGCGCCAGCAGCTTGGGGATTACAGGGCTGAACACTGAAGCTTTCTTT.

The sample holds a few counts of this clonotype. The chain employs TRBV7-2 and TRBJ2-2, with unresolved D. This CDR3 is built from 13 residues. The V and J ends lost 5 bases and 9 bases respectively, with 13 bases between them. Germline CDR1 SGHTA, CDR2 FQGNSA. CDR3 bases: TGTGCCAGCAGCCGCAAAAATGGAAGGGAGCTGTTTTTT. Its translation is CASSRKNGRELFF.

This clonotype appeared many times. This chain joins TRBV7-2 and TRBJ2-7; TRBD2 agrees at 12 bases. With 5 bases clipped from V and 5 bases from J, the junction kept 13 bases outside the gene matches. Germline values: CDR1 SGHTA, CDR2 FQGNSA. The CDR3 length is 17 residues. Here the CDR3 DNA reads TGTGCCAGCAGCGCCCAGATCCTAGCGGGGGGGATCCACGAGCAGTACTTC. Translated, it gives CASSAQILAGGIHEQYF.

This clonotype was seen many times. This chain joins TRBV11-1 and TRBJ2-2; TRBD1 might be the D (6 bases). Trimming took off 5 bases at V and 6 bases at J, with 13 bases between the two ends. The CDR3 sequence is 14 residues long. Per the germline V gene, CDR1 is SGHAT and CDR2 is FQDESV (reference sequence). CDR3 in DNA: TGTGCCAGCAGCACAGGGACCCGGGCCGGGGAGCTGTTTTTT. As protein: CASSTGTRAGELFF.

CDR3 sequence reads: CASGSGGFSYEQYF. Written as DNA, the CDR3 is TGTGCCAGTGGTAGCGGGGGATTTTCCTACGAGCAGTACTTC. The chain employs TRBV6-1 and TRBJ2-7; 9 nucleotides line up with TRBD2. The CDR3 totals 14 residues. V gave up 9 bases and J gave up 1 base; unmatched junction bases: 7. Germline loops: CDR1 MNHNS, CDR2 SASEGT.

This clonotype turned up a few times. CDR3 region: CASSPDRSKRELFF. DNA of the CDR3: TGTGCCAGCAGCCCCGACAGGTCCAAGAGGGAGCTGTTTTTT. This chain links TRBV11-2 with TRBJ2-2; possible D gene TRBD1, 6 bases. Trimming pared 5 bases from V and 9 bases from J, leaving 16 bases between. The CDR3 length is 14 residues. Germline V CDR1 and CDR2: SGHAT, FQNNGV.

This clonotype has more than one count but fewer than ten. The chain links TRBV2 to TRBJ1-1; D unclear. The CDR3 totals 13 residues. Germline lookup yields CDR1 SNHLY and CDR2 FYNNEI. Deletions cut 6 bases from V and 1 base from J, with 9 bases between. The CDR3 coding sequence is TGTGCCAGCAGGACCGGGAGGAACACTGAAGCTTTCTTT. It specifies CASRTGRNTEAFF.

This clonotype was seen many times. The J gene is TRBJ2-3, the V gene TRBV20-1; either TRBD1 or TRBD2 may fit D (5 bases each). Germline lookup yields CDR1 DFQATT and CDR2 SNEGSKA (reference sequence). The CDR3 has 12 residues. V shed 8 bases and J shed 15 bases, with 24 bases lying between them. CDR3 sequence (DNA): TGCAGTTCGCATCCAAGGCAGGGAGAAAGATATTTT. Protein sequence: CSSHPRQGERYF.

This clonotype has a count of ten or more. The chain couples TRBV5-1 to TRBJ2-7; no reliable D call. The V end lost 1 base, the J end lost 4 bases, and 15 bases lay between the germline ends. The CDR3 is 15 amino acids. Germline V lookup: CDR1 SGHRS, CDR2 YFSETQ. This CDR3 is CASSLQGDTLYEQYF. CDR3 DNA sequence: TGCGCCAGCAGCTTGCAAGGAGACACGCTTTACGAGCAGTACTTC.

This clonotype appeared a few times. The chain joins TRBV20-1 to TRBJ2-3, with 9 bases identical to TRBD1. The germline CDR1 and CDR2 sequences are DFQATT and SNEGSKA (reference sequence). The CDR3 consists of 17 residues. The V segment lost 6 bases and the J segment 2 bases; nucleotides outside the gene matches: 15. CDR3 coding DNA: TGCAGTGCCCCGGGACAGGGATTAATGGCGCACACAGATACGCAGTATTTT. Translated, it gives CSAPGQGLMAHTDTQYF.

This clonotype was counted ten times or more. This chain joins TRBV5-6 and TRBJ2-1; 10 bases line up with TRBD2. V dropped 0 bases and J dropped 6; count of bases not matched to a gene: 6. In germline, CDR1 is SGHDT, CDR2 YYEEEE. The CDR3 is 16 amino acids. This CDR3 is CASSLAGLAISNEQFF. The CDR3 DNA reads TGTGCCAGCAGCTTGGCGGGACTAGCGATAAGCAATGAGCAGTTCTTC. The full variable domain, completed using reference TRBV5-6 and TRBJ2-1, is DAGVTQSPTHLIKTRGQQVTLRCSPKSGHDTVSWYQQALGQGPQFIFQYYEEEERQRGNFPDRFSGHQFPNYSSELNVNALLLGDSALYLCASSLAGLAISNEQFFGPGTRLTVL.

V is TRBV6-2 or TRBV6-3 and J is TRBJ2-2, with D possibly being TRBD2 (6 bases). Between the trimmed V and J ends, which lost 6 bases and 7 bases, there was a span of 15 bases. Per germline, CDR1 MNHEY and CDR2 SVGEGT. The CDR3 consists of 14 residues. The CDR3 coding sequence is TGTGCCAGCAGACCGGGAGATTCTTACGGGGAGCTGTTTTTT. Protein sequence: CASRPGDSYGELFF.

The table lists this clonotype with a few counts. The CDR3 is CASSSDRTTGYYGYTF. The CDR3 nucleotides read TGTGCCAGCAGCTCGGACAGAACGACGGGGTACTATGGCTACACCTTC. This sequence joins TRBV5-6 and TRBJ1-2; D may be TRBD1 (6 bases). The length of the CDR3 is 16 residues. In germline, CDR1 is SGHDT, CDR2 YYEEEE. V lost 3 bases and J 3 bases, leaving 18 bases between the germline ends.

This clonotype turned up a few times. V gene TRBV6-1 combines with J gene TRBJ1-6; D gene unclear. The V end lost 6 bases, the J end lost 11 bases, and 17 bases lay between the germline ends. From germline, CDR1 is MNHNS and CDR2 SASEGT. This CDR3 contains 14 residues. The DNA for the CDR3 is TGTGCCAGCAGCCCCCGGACCCGTTGGGCACCCCTCCACTTT. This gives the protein CASSPRTRWAPLHF.

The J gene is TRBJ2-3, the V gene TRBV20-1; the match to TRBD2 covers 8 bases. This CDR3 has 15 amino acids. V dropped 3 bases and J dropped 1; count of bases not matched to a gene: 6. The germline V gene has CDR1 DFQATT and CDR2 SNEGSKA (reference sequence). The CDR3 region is CSARPGGLGTDTQYF. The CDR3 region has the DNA TGCAGTGCTAGGCCGGGGGGGCTAGGCACAGATACGCAGTATTTT.

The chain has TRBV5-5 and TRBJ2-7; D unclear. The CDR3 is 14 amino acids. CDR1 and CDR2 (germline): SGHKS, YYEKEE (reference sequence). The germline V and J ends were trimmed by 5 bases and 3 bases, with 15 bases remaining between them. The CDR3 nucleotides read TGTGCCAGCAGACTTATTCTTGGCTACTACGAGCAGTACTTC. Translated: CASRLILGYYEQYF.

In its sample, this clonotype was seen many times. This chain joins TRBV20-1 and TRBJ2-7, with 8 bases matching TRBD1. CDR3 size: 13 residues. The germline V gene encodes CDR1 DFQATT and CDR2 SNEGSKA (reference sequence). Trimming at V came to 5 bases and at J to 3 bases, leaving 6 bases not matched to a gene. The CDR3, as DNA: TGCAGTGCTTCGAGAGACAGGGGCTACGAGCAGTACTTC. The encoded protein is CSASRDRGYEQYF.

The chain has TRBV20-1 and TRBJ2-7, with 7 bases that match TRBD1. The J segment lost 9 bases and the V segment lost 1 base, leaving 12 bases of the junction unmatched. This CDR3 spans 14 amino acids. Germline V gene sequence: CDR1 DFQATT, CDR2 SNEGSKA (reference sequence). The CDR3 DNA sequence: TGCAGTGCTAGAGCGGAGACAGGGTTAGCCGGGCAGTACTTC. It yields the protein CSARAETGLAGQYF.

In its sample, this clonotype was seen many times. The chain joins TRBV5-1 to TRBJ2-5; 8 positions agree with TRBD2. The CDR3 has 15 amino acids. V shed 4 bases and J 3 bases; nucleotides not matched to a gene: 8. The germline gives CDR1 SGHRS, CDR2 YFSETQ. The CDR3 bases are TGCGCCAGCAGCAGGGGACTAGAAGAGGAAGAGACCCAGTACTTC. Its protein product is CASSRGLEEEETQYF. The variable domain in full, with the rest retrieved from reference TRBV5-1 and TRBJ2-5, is KAGVTQTPRYLIKTRGQQVTLSCSPISGHRSVSWYQQTPGQGLQFLFEYFSETQRNKGNFPGRFSGRQFSNSRSEMNVSTLELGDSALYLCASSRGLEEEETQYFGPGTRLLVL.

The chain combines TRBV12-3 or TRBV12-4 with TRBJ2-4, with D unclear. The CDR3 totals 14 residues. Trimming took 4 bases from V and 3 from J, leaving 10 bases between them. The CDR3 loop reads CASSSSWVKNIQYF. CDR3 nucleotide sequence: TGTGCCAGCAGTTCGTCGTGGGTCAAAAACATTCAGTACTTC.

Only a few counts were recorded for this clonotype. The CDR3 DNA reads TGTGCCATCAGTCCAAAGGGGCCTCAAGAGACCCAGTACTTC. This gives the protein CAISPKGPQETQYF. V gene TRBV10-3 combines with J gene TRBJ2-5; a weak D match, TRBD1 (5 bases). Looked up from germline, CDR1 is ENHRY and CDR2 is SYGVKD. The CDR3 is 14 amino acids. Trimming removed 5 bases at V and 2 bases at J, with 12 bases between.

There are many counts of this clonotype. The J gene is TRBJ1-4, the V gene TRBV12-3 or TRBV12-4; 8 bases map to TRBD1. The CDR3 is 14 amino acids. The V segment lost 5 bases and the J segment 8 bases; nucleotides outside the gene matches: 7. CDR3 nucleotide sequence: TGTGCCAGCAGTGCGGACAGGGCTCGGGAAAAACTGTTTTTT. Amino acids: CASSADRAREKLFF.

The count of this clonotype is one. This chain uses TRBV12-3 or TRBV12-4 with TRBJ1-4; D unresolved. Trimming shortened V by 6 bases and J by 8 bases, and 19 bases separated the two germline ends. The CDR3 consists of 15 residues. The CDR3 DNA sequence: TGTGCCAGCAGCTTCGTACGTTGGCGGGAGGAAAAACTGTTTTTT. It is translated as CASSFVRWREEKLFF.

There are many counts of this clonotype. The CDR3: CASSRYSGSMNEQFF. The CDR3 DNA is TGTGCCAGCAGTCGATATAGCGGGAGCATGAATGAGCAGTTCTTC. The chain is built from TRBV12-3 or TRBV12-4 and TRBJ2-1, with 9 bases matching TRBD2. The CDR3 is 15 amino acids. V lost 5 bases and J lost 7; bases outside the gene matches: 9.